This TCR beta chain originates from a study of T cells in Graves' hyperthyroidism and ophthalmopathy. In the study overall: Peripheral blood was drawn at first diagnosis, prior to all treatment.

Cells are PBMCs isolated from about 10 ml of fresh blood. Amplified TCR beta CDR3 regions came from RNA transcripts. HTBI primers drove first-round RT-PCR of the TCR CDR3. TCRdb called the multiplex PCR reads again in MiXCR, with one record for every CDR3 protein. The sample has 450,000 to 600,000 distinct CDR3 sequences; 14% are singletons. Germline CDR1 is LNHDA and CDR2 is SQIVND (reference sequence). The CDR3 length is 18 residues. V lost 3 bases and J lost 3, with 22 bases in between. The sequencing input was blood. The receptor's source is a woman aged 40-49 years with Graves' hyperthyroidism. The chain joins TRBV19 to TRBJ2-3; D possibly corresponds to TRBD2 (5 bases). The CDR3 here is CASSIGRLKRGETDTQYF. DNA for the CDR3: TGTGCCAGTAGTATCGGACGGCTCAAACGGGGAGAGACAGATACGCAGTATTTT.